This T cell receptor beta chain was profiled in a study of blood T cell repertoires in COVID-19. TCRdb keeps only in-frame clones here, not all; method: immunoSEQ multiplex PCR. The sample comprises some 500,000 clones, about 89% of which are singletons, and around 7.8% rests with the top ten. Followed longitudinally, the Seattle patients had been enrolled during active infection. The sequencing sample was made of peripheral blood. This clonotype originated in a woman aged 45-65 years with COVID-19, enrolled during active disease.

The CDR3 DNA follows: TGTGCCAGCAGTTCCTCGGTGGGCAACCCCCAGTACTTC. It is translated as CASSSSVGNPQYF. The chain joins TRBV27 to TRBJ2-5; D gene uncertain. V gave up 4 bases and J gave up 9 bases, with 15 bases separating them. The germline CDR1 and CDR2 sequences are MNHEY and SMNVEV (reference sequence). CDR3 length equals 13 residues.